A single sample gave rise to the 18 T cell receptor beta chains below, sequenced in a study of blood T cell repertoires in COVID-19. Data came from immunoSEQ multiplex PCR; TCRdb stores just in-frame clones and leaves some out. The sample contains roughly 50,000 clones, roughly four fifths of which appear only once. Sample: peripheral blood. These receptors came from a man aged 35-49 years with acute or convalescent COVID-19.

This chain uses TRBV5-6 with TRBJ2-3; 7 positions match TRBD2. The CDR3 runs to 15 residues. CDR1 and CDR2 (germline): SGHDT, YYEEEE. After removal of 1 base from V and 0 bases from J, the junction contained 2 bases not matched to a gene. The CDR3 nucleotides read TGTGCCAGCAGCTTGTTCGGGGGGAGCACAGATACGCAGTATTTT. Translation gives CASSLFGGSTDTQYF.

This chain connects TRBV6-5 to TRBJ1-4; TRBD1 might be the D (6 bases). Germline V lookup: CDR1 MNHEY, CDR2 SVGAGI. The CDR3 totals 14 residues. With 1 base removed from V and 7 bases from J, the gap between germline ends came to 10 bases. The CDR3 DNA reads as TGTGCCAGCAGTTACTACAGGGCCGTTGAAAAACTGTTTTTT. Its translation: CASSYYRAVEKLFF.

This clone showed up just a few times. The chain has TRBV30 and TRBJ1-2; perhaps TRBD1 as D (5 bases). CDR3 length equals 13 residues. Germline V CDR1 and CDR2: GTSNPN, SVGIG (reference sequence). Trimming cost V 4 bases and J 4 bases, with 13 bases left between them. Here the CDR3 reads CAWNRGDSYGYTF. The CDR3 DNA reads TGTGCCTGGAATAGGGGTGACTCCTATGGCTACACCTTC.

The J gene is TRBJ1-2, the V gene TRBV2; D unclear. From germline, CDR1 is SNHLY and CDR2 FYNNEI. The CDR3 contains 13 residues. Trimming removed 4 bases from V and 2 bases from J, with 8 bases in between. This CDR3 is CASSANLNYGYTF. CDR3 DNA: TGTGCCAGCAGTGCCAACCTAAACTATGGCTACACCTTC.

The rearrangement uses TRBV28 and TRBJ2-5; TRBD2 matches 8 bases. Losses at the gene ends were 10 bases for V and 2 bases for J; bases not matched to a gene: 15. CDR3 length: 16 amino acids. Germline V CDR1 and CDR2: MDHEN, SYDVKM. The CDR3 region is CATDDRAGEIQETQYF. The CDR3 bases are TGTGCCACCGACGACCGAGCGGGGGAAATACAAGAGACCCAGTACTTC.

This sequence joins TRBV7-2 and TRBJ1-1, with a tentative D call TRBD1 (6 bases). The germline V and J ends were trimmed by 5 bases and 4 bases, with 11 bases remaining between them. This CDR3 is built from 13 residues. In germline, CDR1 is SGHTA, CDR2 FQGNSA. The CDR3 is CASSEMTGTEAFF. CDR3 nucleotides: TGTGCCAGCAGCGAGATGACAGGCACTGAAGCTTTCTTT.

The rearrangement links TRBV5-6 to TRBJ1-4; 7 nucleotides match TRBD1. V was pared by 2 bases and J by 0 bases, with 4 bases of the junction left unmatched. The CDR3 length is 16 residues. Germline V gene sequence: CDR1 SGHDT, CDR2 YYEEEE. In nucleotides, the CDR3 is TGTGCCAGCAGCTTTGGGACAGTTGCAACTAATGAAAAACTGTTTTTT. Translation gives CASSFGTVATNEKLFF.

Only one count was recorded for this clone. The chain recombines TRBV19 with TRBJ1-1; D unclear. The germline V and J ends were trimmed by 3 bases and 2 bases, with 16 bases remaining between them. The CDR3 runs 16 residues. Germline values: CDR1 LNHDA, CDR2 SQIVND (reference sequence). The CDR3 loop reads CASSIVSGILNTEAFF. The CDR3 DNA sequence: TGTGCCAGTAGTATTGTGTCCGGGATCCTTAACACTGAAGCTTTCTTT.

J is TRBJ2-7 and V is TRBV19; D is perhaps TRBD1 (6 bases). The CDR3 is made up of 15 amino acids. Germline lookup yields CDR1 LNHDA and CDR2 SQIVND (reference sequence). The V end lost 3 bases, the J end lost 7 bases, and 19 bases lay between the germline ends. The chain's CDR3 is CASSIQQGGPVEQYF. The DNA for the CDR3 is TGTGCCAGTAGTATTCAACAGGGTGGGCCTGTGGAGCAGTACTTC.

The rearrangement uses TRBV28 and TRBJ2-3; TRBD2 matches 9 bases. The CDR3 totals 16 residues. Germline V lookup: CDR1 MDHEN, CDR2 SYDVKM. V lost 2 bases to trimming and J lost 2 bases; unmatched junction nucleotides: 5. DNA of the CDR3: TGTGCCAGCAGTTTAGGGACTAGCCTCCTCACAGATACGCAGTATTTT. It translates to CASSLGTSLLTDTQYF.

This sequence joins TRBV3-1 (or the pseudogene TRBV3-2) and TRBJ1-5; a weak D match, TRBD1 (5 bases). The CDR3 covers 15 residues. V dropped 2 bases and J dropped 4 bases, with 12 bases sitting between them. Germline CDR1 LGHDT, CDR2 YNNKEL (reference sequence). CDR3 region: CASSQNPGFNQPQHF. CDR3 DNA: TGTGCCAGCAGCCAAAACCCAGGGTTTAATCAGCCCCAGCATTTT.

The chain employs TRBV18 and TRBJ2-5; TRBD1 aligns across 9 bases. Germline V lookup: CDR1 KGHSH, CDR2 LQKENI. The CDR3 contains 16 residues. J was trimmed by 3 bases and V by 3 bases; bases with no gene match: 8. CDR3 coding DNA: TGTGCCAGCTCACCTATCGGACAGGGGTCGGAAGAGACCCAGTACTTC. It codes for CASSPIGQGSEETQYF.

The chain employs TRBV7-2 and TRBJ1-5; possible D gene TRBD1, 6 bases. The germline V gene has CDR1 SGHTA and CDR2 FQGNSA. The ends were cut back, 1 base at V and 10 bases at J, with 17 bases in the middle. The CDR3 runs 15 residues. This CDR3 reads CASSLGTAPLRPQHF. As DNA, the CDR3 is TGTGCCAGCAGCTTAGGGACAGCCCCCCTGCGACCCCAGCATTTT.

This chain uses TRBV2 with TRBJ1-2, with TRBD1 as a possible D gene (5 bases). This CDR3 spans 16 amino acids. V was clipped by 4 bases and J by 0 bases, with 15 bases between them. Germline V gene sequence: CDR1 SNHLY, CDR2 FYNNEI. CDR3: CASSVEGPQPNYGYTF. CDR3 in DNA: TGTGCCAGCAGTGTGGAGGGGCCACAGCCTAACTATGGCTACACCTTC.

In its sample, this clone was seen a few times. The chain has TRBV6-2 or TRBV6-3 and TRBJ1-5; 12 bases line up with TRBD1. The germline CDR1 and CDR2 sequences are MNHEY and SVGEGT. With V trimmed by 4 bases and J by 2 bases, 9 bases remained unmatched. CDR3 length: 18 residues. The CDR3 sequence is CASSWDRGQGYRNQPQHF. The CDR3 DNA reads as TGTGCCAGCAGTTGGGACAGGGGGCAAGGGTATCGCAATCAGCCCCAGCATTTT.

The genes are TRBV6-6 and TRBJ1-3, with D unresolved. CDR3 length: 15 amino acids. Germline CDR1 is MNHNY and CDR2 is SVGAGI (reference sequence). Between the trimmed V and J ends, which lost 2 bases and 4 bases, there was a span of 12 bases. The CDR3 protein is CASSYAPEVGNTIYF. Written as DNA, the CDR3 is TGTGCCAGCAGTTACGCCCCTGAGGTCGGAAACACCATATATTTT.

The rearrangement uses TRBV29-1 and TRBJ1-3, with D unresolved. The CDR3 runs to 14 residues. The germline V gene encodes CDR1 SQVTM and CDR2 ANQGSEA. Trimming shortened V by 3 bases and J by 0 bases, and 9 bases separated the two germline ends. The CDR3 protein is CSVDRGSSGNTIYF. CDR3 nucleotide sequence: TGCAGCGTTGATCGAGGCAGCTCTGGAAACACCATATATTTT.

The genes are TRBV5-4 and TRBJ2-3; 7 positions match TRBD2. With 2 bases clipped from V and 9 bases from J, the junction kept 9 bases outside the gene matches. Germline V CDR1 and CDR2: SGHNT, YYREEE (reference sequence). This CDR3 has 14 residues. The CDR3 DNA sequence: TGTGCCAGCAGCTTAGCTAGCGGTTTTGAAACGCAGTATTTT. Translated: CASSLASGFETQYF. Full variable domain (outside the CDR3, taken from reference TRBV5-4 and TRBJ2-3): ETGVTQSPTHLIKTRGQQVTLRCSSQSGHNTVSWYQQALGQGPQFIFQYYREEENGRGNFPPRFSGLQFPNYSSELNVNALELDDSALYLCASSLASGFETQYFGPGTRLTVL.